These T cell receptor beta chains were read from a single sample in a study of identical twins. Using its own MiXCR run on the 5' RACE reads, TCRdb lists one record per CDR3 protein. The sample holds 500,000 to 650,000 distinct CDR3 sequences, under 8.5% seen once. The sample was also linked to a second study, of yellow fever vaccine responses in identical twins.

Sequencing was done on a sample of PBMCs. The receptors come from a woman under 30 in good health. Each CDR3 is given with its conserved first and last residue. Fields, in order: J gene, D gene, V gene, clone size, CDR3 DNA, CDR3 protein. D genes are given only for firm matches. Rows may omit the clone size; those that give it use once, few, many or a size class.

j_call: TRBJ1-1; d_call: -; v_call: TRBV20-1; clone_size: -; cdr3_nt: TGCAGTGCTAGAGACGCCAAAGCGGGCACTGAAGCTTTCTTT; cdr3_aa: CSARDAKAGTEAFF
j_call: TRBJ2-7; d_call: TRBD2; v_call: TRBV18; clone_size: many; cdr3_nt: TGTGCCAGCTCACCTGGGACTAGCGGGACTGAGCAGTACTTC; cdr3_aa: CASSPGTSGTEQYF
j_call: TRBJ2-7; d_call: TRBD2; v_call: TRBV5-1; clone_size: many; cdr3_nt: TGCGCCAGCAGCGGGACTAGCGGTAGCTCCTACGAGCAGTACTTC; cdr3_aa: CASSGTSGSSYEQYF
j_call: TRBJ1-2; d_call: -; v_call: TRBV20-1; clone_size: -; cdr3_nt: TGCAGTTCTAGACAGGTTCCGGGCTACACCTTC; cdr3_aa: CSSRQVPGYTF
j_call: TRBJ2-7; d_call: -; v_call: TRBV28; clone_size: -; cdr3_nt: TGTGCCAGCAGTTTGATCCAAACTTCCTACGAGCAGTACTTC; cdr3_aa: CASSLIQTSYEQYF
j_call: TRBJ1-2; d_call: -; v_call: TRBV20-1; clone_size: few; cdr3_nt: TGCAGTGCCAGGGTGGGGGGTACGGGTTATGGCTACACCTTC; cdr3_aa: CSARVGGTGYGYTF
j_call: TRBJ2-1; d_call: TRBD2; v_call: TRBV2; clone_size: many; cdr3_nt: TGTGCCAGCAGTGAACCGAGCGGGGGGCTTGGTGAGCAGTTCTTC; cdr3_aa: CASSEPSGGLGEQFF
j_call: TRBJ2-2; d_call: -; v_call: TRBV5-1; clone_size: few; cdr3_nt: TGCGCCAGCAGCTTCGCCGGGGGTGCCGGGGAGCTGTTTTTT; cdr3_aa: CASSFAGGAGELFF
j_call: TRBJ1-2; d_call: TRBD1; v_call: TRBV5-6; clone_size: many; cdr3_nt: TGTGCCAGCAGCTTGGGGACAGGGGGAAGCTATGGCTACACCTTC; cdr3_aa: CASSLGTGGSYGYTF
j_call: TRBJ1-1; d_call: TRBD1; v_call: TRBV9; clone_size: few; cdr3_nt: TGTGCCAGCAGCGCGACAGGGGGCTATTTGTCTGAAGCTTTCTTT; cdr3_aa: CASSATGGYLSEAFF
j_call: TRBJ2-7; d_call: TRBD2; v_call: TRBV10-3; clone_size: many; cdr3_nt: TGTGCCATCAGTGAAGTATGGACTAGTTCGTACGAGCAGTACTTC; cdr3_aa: CAISEVWTSSYEQYF
j_call: TRBJ2-3; d_call: -; v_call: TRBV2; clone_size: -; cdr3_nt: TGTGCCAGCAGTGGCCCCGGGTCCACAGATACGCAGTATTTT; cdr3_aa: CASSGPGSTDTQYF
j_call: TRBJ1-1; d_call: -; v_call: TRBV29-1; clone_size: many; cdr3_nt: TGCAGCGTTGATAGAGGAGAGGGAATGAACACTGAAGCTTTCTTT; cdr3_aa: CSVDRGEGMNTEAFF
j_call: TRBJ1-2; d_call: -; v_call: TRBV5-1; clone_size: -; cdr3_nt: TGCGCCAGCCGTACAGAAAGCCCCTATGGCTACACCTTC; cdr3_aa: CASRTESPYGYTF
j_call: TRBJ1-2; d_call: -; v_call: TRBV6-5; clone_size: -; cdr3_nt: TGTACCAGCAGCCCTCAAAACTATGGCTACACCTTC; cdr3_aa: CTSSPQNYGYTF
j_call: TRBJ2-7; d_call: TRBD2; v_call: TRBV27; clone_size: many; cdr3_nt: TGTGCCAGCAGTTTAAGGCCTACTAGCGGGAGTGCCTACGAGCAGTACTTC; cdr3_aa: CASSLRPTSGSAYEQYF
j_call: TRBJ2-5; d_call: -; v_call: TRBV5-1; clone_size: many; cdr3_nt: TGCGCCTCCCGGGGGGCGTACCAAGAGACCCAGTACTTC; cdr3_aa: CASRGAYQETQYF
j_call: TRBJ2-3; d_call: TRBD2; v_call: TRBV6-1; clone_size: -; cdr3_nt: TGTGCCAGCAGTGAAGCGTTTGCGGGAGGTCGCACAGATACGCAGTATTTT; cdr3_aa: CASSEAFAGGRTDTQYF
j_call: TRBJ1-1; d_call: TRBD1; v_call: TRBV19; clone_size: few; cdr3_nt: TGTGCCAGTAGTATCGGCGGACAGGGGAACACTGAAGCTTTCTTT; cdr3_aa: CASSIGGQGNTEAFF
j_call: TRBJ1-1; d_call: TRBD1; v_call: TRBV2; clone_size: many; cdr3_nt: TGTGCCAGCAGTGAAACCTGGACAGGGGGCGAAGCTTTCTTT; cdr3_aa: CASSETWTGGEAFF
j_call: TRBJ2-1; d_call: -; v_call: TRBV28; clone_size: -; cdr3_nt: TGTGCCAGCAGTCTGCCGTGGGGTGAGCAGTTCTTC; cdr3_aa: CASSLPWGEQFF
j_call: TRBJ2-1; d_call: TRBD2; v_call: TRBV5-1; clone_size: -; cdr3_nt: TGCGCCAGTACCGGGAGGGCCATTGGCAATGAGCAGTTCTTC; cdr3_aa: CASTGRAIGNEQFF
j_call: TRBJ2-3; d_call: TRBD2; v_call: TRBV12-3/TRBV12-4; clone_size: few; cdr3_nt: TGTGCCAGCAGTTTATCGAGCGGGGGGGGCCTGGCTTATACGCAGTATTTT; cdr3_aa: CASSLSSGGGLAYTQYF
j_call: TRBJ2-1; d_call: -; v_call: TRBV12-3/TRBV12-4; clone_size: few; cdr3_nt: TGTGCCCCTACCCGACGGCGGCCGAGGGGGAATGAGCAGTTCTTC; cdr3_aa: CAPTRRRPRGNEQFF
j_call: TRBJ1-1; d_call: -; v_call: TRBV5-1; clone_size: few; cdr3_nt: TGCGCCAGCAGCCGTCTGGGGGGGGCAAGCACTGAAGCTTTCTTT; cdr3_aa: CASSRLGGASTEAFF
j_call: TRBJ2-5; d_call: TRBD1; v_call: TRBV4-1; clone_size: few; cdr3_nt: TGCGCCAGCAGCCAAGCCCCCTCGGCAGGGGGGACCCAGTACTTC; cdr3_aa: CASSQAPSAGGTQYF
j_call: TRBJ2-4; d_call: -; v_call: TRBV13; clone_size: -; cdr3_nt: TGTGCCAGCAGCGGAACGGGAGCAACCAAAAACATTCAGTACTTC; cdr3_aa: CASSGTGATKNIQYF
j_call: TRBJ2-7; d_call: TRBD2; v_call: TRBV20-1; clone_size: -; cdr3_nt: TGCAGTGCTAATCAGCGGGAGGGCCTCTACGAGCAGTACTTC; cdr3_aa: CSANQREGLYEQYF
j_call: TRBJ2-7; d_call: -; v_call: TRBV10-3; clone_size: -; cdr3_nt: TGTGCCATCAGCACCGGGACGGGCTCCTACGAGCAGTACTTC; cdr3_aa: CAISTGTGSYEQYF
j_call: TRBJ1-1; d_call: -; v_call: TRBV5-6; clone_size: many; cdr3_nt: TGTGCCAGCAGCTTGGCCAGAAACATGAACACTGAAGCTTTCTTT; cdr3_aa: CASSLARNMNTEAFF
j_call: TRBJ2-7; d_call: -; v_call: TRBV11-3; clone_size: -; cdr3_nt: TGTGCCAGCAGCTTAAGGGCCGAGAGTTACGAGCAGTACTTC; cdr3_aa: CASSLRAESYEQYF
j_call: TRBJ1-4; d_call: -; v_call: TRBV12-3/TRBV12-4; clone_size: many; cdr3_nt: TGTGCCAGCTTTCAGGGGACAACTAATGAAAAACTGTTTTTT; cdr3_aa: CASFQGTTNEKLFF
j_call: TRBJ2-3; d_call: -; v_call: TRBV24-1; clone_size: many; cdr3_nt: TGTGCCACCAGTCAGAGCGGAGGCACAGATACGCAGTATTTT; cdr3_aa: CATSQSGGTDTQYF
j_call: TRBJ2-7; d_call: -; v_call: TRBV12-3/TRBV12-4; clone_size: -; cdr3_nt: TGTGCCAGCAGTTTAGTCGGCGCGGAGCAGTACTTC; cdr3_aa: CASSLVGAEQYF
j_call: TRBJ2-5; d_call: TRBD1; v_call: TRBV9; clone_size: few; cdr3_nt: TGTGCCAGCAGCGTAGCTATGGGACAGCAAGAGACCCAGTACTTC; cdr3_aa: CASSVAMGQQETQYF
j_call: TRBJ1-3; d_call: -; v_call: TRBV28; clone_size: many; cdr3_nt: TGTGCCAGCCTTAGCGGAGGGCCCTCTGGAAACACCATATATTTT; cdr3_aa: CASLSGGPSGNTIYF
j_call: TRBJ2-6; d_call: -; v_call: TRBV13; clone_size: -; cdr3_nt: TGTGCCAGCAGCTTAATGAGGGGCAGCTCTGGGGCCAACGTCCTGACTTTC; cdr3_aa: CASSLMRGSSGANVLTF
j_call: TRBJ1-1; d_call: -; v_call: TRBV20-1; clone_size: few; cdr3_nt: TGCAGTGCTAGTTCTGGGCCGCGAGCTTTCTTT; cdr3_aa: CSASSGPRAFF
j_call: TRBJ1-5; d_call: TRBD1; v_call: TRBV6-1; clone_size: -; cdr3_nt: TGTGCCAGCAGCCTACAGGGGGTTCTTAGCAATCAGCCCCAGCATTTT; cdr3_aa: CASSLQGVLSNQPQHF
j_call: TRBJ1-1; d_call: TRBD1; v_call: TRBV10-3; clone_size: many; cdr3_nt: TGTGCCATCAGGCGGGACAGGAACACTGAAGCTTTCTTT; cdr3_aa: CAIRRDRNTEAFF
j_call: TRBJ2-2; d_call: TRBD1; v_call: TRBV24-1; clone_size: many; cdr3_nt: TGTGCCACCAGTCACATGACAGGGTCGGGCGCCGGGGAGCTGTTTTTT; cdr3_aa: CATSHMTGSGAGELFF
j_call: TRBJ2-1; d_call: TRBD2; v_call: TRBV4-2; clone_size: -; cdr3_nt: TGTGCCAGCAGCCAAGCCGTAGCGGGGGCGACCAATGAGCAGTTCTTC; cdr3_aa: CASSQAVAGATNEQFF
j_call: TRBJ2-1; d_call: -; v_call: TRBV28; clone_size: -; cdr3_nt: TGTGCCAGCATGGAGCGGAGGAGGAGCTCCTACAATGAGCAGTTCTTC; cdr3_aa: CASMERRRSSYNEQFF
j_call: TRBJ2-2; d_call: -; v_call: TRBV5-6; clone_size: -; cdr3_nt: TGTGCCAGCACCCCCCACAGGGAGATCGGGGAGCTGTTTTTT; cdr3_aa: CASTPHREIGELFF
j_call: TRBJ2-2; d_call: TRBD2; v_call: TRBV12-3/TRBV12-4; clone_size: -; cdr3_nt: TGTGCCAGCAACCAAAACCTGGGGACTAGCGGAAACACCGGGGAGCTGTTTTTT; cdr3_aa: CASNQNLGTSGNTGELFF
j_call: TRBJ2-1; d_call: TRBD2; v_call: TRBV27; clone_size: few; cdr3_nt: TGTGCCAGTACGCGGGAGGGCCCCCTCTTCAATGAGCAGTTCTTC; cdr3_aa: CASTREGPLFNEQFF
j_call: TRBJ1-1; d_call: -; v_call: TRBV28; clone_size: -; cdr3_nt: TGTGCCAGCAAGGAAAGTACGAACACTGAAGCTTTCTTT; cdr3_aa: CASKESTNTEAFF